This TCR beta chain was captured by sequencing in a study of cytomegalovirus exposure and HLA in healthy donors (dated by TCRdb to 2016 to 2017). With regard to the full study: In an earlier analysis of fewer than 750 of the donors, around 290 Gb of sequence data and approximately 120 million unique TCR beta sequences from about 179 million T cells were reported. To decide whether each TCR beta V gene segment behaved as functional or pseudogenic, an earlier analysis of some 570 of the donors relied on high-throughput TCR beta sequencing. To predict cytomegalovirus infection status, the study combined high-throughput TCR immunosequencing, statistical association of individual TCRs with disease status, and machine learning. In a later genetic analysis, genome-wide SNP genotypes for about 65% of the roughly 700 donors were used, and that subset was treated as a discovery cohort. All discovery cohort repertoires had been generated using a single sequencing platform. The study aimed to test whether signatures of past pathogen exposure could be identified by cataloging public T cell receptors. The T cell repertoires of 700 or so subjects were profiled by immunosequencing and related to cytomegalovirus serostatus. Donor age, sex, ethnicity and CMV serostatus were collected together with the repertoire data. Among several hundred genotyped donors of the cohort, an average of approximately 200,000 unique TCR beta nucleotide sequences was sequenced per donor, of which about 18% were non-productive. Roughly 300 gigabases of sequencing data and around 85 million unique TCR sequences made up an early release that covered about 640 HLA-typed donors. Because of strong linkage in the cohort, roughly five DR-DQ haplotypes were treated as single units for association and clustering. Typing coverage varied by locus: roughly 629-640 donors for A, B, C, DRB1 and DQB1; roughly 520 for DQA1; over 600 for DPA1; roughly 470 for DPB1. Of the roughly 420 genotyped donors, less than 90% were placed in the genetic ancestry cluster associated with self-reported Caucasian donors. HLA typing included class I and class II loci at four-digit resolution. A later analysis re-analyzed previously published TCR beta repertoires from roughly 630 donors and added high-resolution HLA genotyping to study TCR occurrence patterns. The later analysis used no new phenotypic data to find candidate immune exposures, relying instead on TCR beta sequences and their occurrence across donors. Besides the first cohort of 500 to 700 subjects, a separate validation cohort made up of over 100 different subjects was used.

In the case of this clone: This clone's antigen is unknown. There are no base qualities to consult, and no much larger clone falls within one base.

The cohort consisted of 600 to 750 healthy bone marrow donors. At the time of sampling, all cohort members were nominally healthy, though unrecorded immune exposures were likely present. The donor was CMV seropositive and belonged to the group of 250 to 300 seropositive cohort members. A peripheral blood sample was provided by each donor, and peripheral blood mononuclear cells were used for TCR beta sequencing. The Qiagen DNeasy Blood Extraction Kit was used to extract genomic DNA from the blood cell samples. The library was generated by the immunoSEQ multiplex PCR assay. For the multiplex PCR, a mixture combining 60 forward primers for TCR Vbeta segments and 13 reverse primers for TCR Jbeta segments was used. The CDR3 region of rearranged TCR beta genes was amplified from genomic DNA by a multiplex PCR assay. Amplified TCR beta libraries were sequenced as 87-base-pair reads on the Illumina HiSeq System. As for the authors' bioinformatics: A later analysis tallied roughly 76 million unique TCR beta chains across the 666 repertoires, and approximately 12 million of those chains were shared by two or more donors. Raw reads were error-corrected and collapsed into unique sequences with a nearest-neighbor algorithm that merged closely related sequences to remove PCR and sequencing errors. V, D and J gene segments were assigned by aligning CDR3 sequences to IMGT reference sequences. For a sequence to be retained, at least a six-nucleotide match to both a V gene segment and a J gene segment was required. A rearrangement was called productive if the CDR3 had no stop codons and remained in frame with V and J, and every other rearrangement was called non-productive. Following IMGT convention, CDR3 was defined as the stretch from the second conserved V-encoded cysteine up to the conserved J-encoded phenylalanine. In an earlier analysis of more than 550 of the donors, sequences lacking an unambiguous match to a single V gene segment were excluded. An earlier analysis of approximately 590 of the donors called V segments functional above 56.7% productive rearrangements and segregating when the between-donor standard deviation exceeded 5%. A statistical classification framework was developed to diagnose cytomegalovirus status using the catalog of TCR beta chain sequences. In a later analysis, V and J genes were assigned by comparing TCR nucleotide sequences against IMGT/GENE-DB human TR gene sequences. A later analysis assigned CDR3 sequences and most-parsimonious VDJ recombination scenarios with the TCRdist pipeline. A later analysis defined each TCR beta chain by its CDR3 amino acid sequence plus V-gene family, and excluded reads lacking a unique V-gene family. As a way to deal with suspected cross-contamination and a sequencing artifact, a later analysis dropped nearly 600 nucleotide sequences that were highly shared and had low generation probability. In a later analysis, a clonal expansion index for each public chain was calculated from normalized within-repertoire ranks of inferred template counts. Generation probabilities in a later analysis came from a VDJ recombination model fitted to out-of-frame rearrangements, and those results were checked against IGoR. In a later analysis, TCR-TCR, TCR-HLA and TCR-CMV co-occurrence was scored with hypergeometric tests, and a repertoire-size bias correction was applied to TCR pairs. In a later analysis, false discovery rates were estimated by permuting HLA or CMV assignments 20 times. In a later analysis, co-occurring TCRs were grouped using DBSCAN, with TCRdist sequence similarity added in when clustering inside HLA-allele-positive subsets. Co-occurrence clustering excluded repertoires with fewer than 30,000 or more than 120,000 public chains, plus five with anomalous nucleotide sharing. What TCRdb holds here is the immuneACCESS table cut down to in-frame rearrangements. Part of the clones is not present; checked against another copy, under half of the missing clones reflect an unresolved V gene, and the others are unexplained. The V and J calls and clone size are taken from that table; D and trimming were inferred from the DNA. The sample profile shows approximately 130,000 clones; over 8.5% of them were found once. Around 6% of the sample is held by the ten biggest clonotypes.

Paper-wide results and their limitations: Across donors, most TCR sequences were observed very rarely, whereas some public TCRs were present in many individuals. In a later genetic analysis, a missense DCLRE1C variant was associated with V-gene and J-gene trimming of TCR beta chains, and the association was replicated in an independent cohort. In an earlier analysis of 587 of the donors, most TCR beta V segments appeared in productive rearrangements about 90% or about 30% of the time, broadly matching IMGT annotations. A further reported finding was that TCR beta sequences accurately predicted the HLA-A and HLA-B alleles for most subjects in the first cohort. According to a later analysis, most CMV-associated TCR beta chains appeared to be HLA-restricted, and the HLA associations seemed to be driven largely by CMV exposure. Because HLA typing was unavailable for some donors at each locus, only the typed subset was used in association tests. Cytomegalovirus status was reported to be diagnosed by the classifier with high specificity and sensitivity in both the original and validation cohorts. In a later analysis, HLA-associated TCR beta chains showed more clonal expansion and lower generation probabilities than non-associated chains that were equally common. A cluster of highly shared sequence variants was judged likely to represent a technical artifact of the sequencing pipeline. It was suggested by the authors that the approach could potentially be generalized to other disease states and immunological phenotypes. Correlated functional status among segregating V segments might reflect linkage disequilibrium, but an unknown experimental factor could not be ruled out. The cohort was sequenced for TCR beta chains only, and without alpha or paired-chain data the features that could be detected were limited. According to a later genetic analysis, donors in an Asian-associated ancestry cluster had fewer N-insertions in productive TCRs than the approximately 650-donor mean. A few of the identified cytomegalovirus-associated TCR beta chains were confirmed in vitro to be specific for cytomegalovirus antigens. At a false discovery rate of 0.05, a later analysis linked around 15,000 TCR beta sequences to specific HLA alleles. When HLA alleles, especially DR and DQ, strongly co-occurred, attributing TCR associations to individual alleles was difficult. A later analysis found that TCR association rates varied across HLA loci, with DRB1 alleles showing the most associated TCRs and HLA-C alleles the fewest. Roughly uniform sequencing depth across donors was assumed in presence/absence analyses, although this assumption may not hold. The study gave a list of under 200 TCR beta chains associated with cytomegalovirus. Because counts were too low, more than 15 rarely observed V segments, including chromosome 9 orphons, were left out of the earlier analysis of approximately 580 of the donors. In a later analysis, several top co-occurrence clusters were reported to appear linked to parvovirus B19, influenza, CMV and Epstein-Barr virus. Immune exposure information for the cohort was limited to CMV serostatus.

Sequenced sample: PBMCs. This clonotype originated in a middle-aged woman in good health and CMV-seropositive.

The DNA reads TGTGCCAGCGCGCAGGGAATCACCGGGGAGCTGTTTTTT. Protein translation: CASAQGITGELFF. The sequence is built from TRBV7-9 and TRBJ2-2, and TRBD1 may be the D gene, going by 5 matching bases. The CDR3, from cysteine to phenylalanine, totals 13 residues. CDR3 DNA only is kept here, 39 bases in frame from base 1. V sheds 8 bases and J sheds 4 bases, leaving 11 bases between their ends. Per the germline V gene (reference sequence), SEHNR is the CDR1 and FQNEAQ is the CDR2.